These 24 T cell receptor beta chains came from one sample sequenced in a study of response to subunit inactivated influenza vaccine. TCRdb re-derived calls from the RT-PCR reads in MiXCR, one entry per CDR3 protein. The sample carries around 190,000 distinct CDR3 sequences, 13% to 15% recorded once. This sample comprised CD8+ T cells sorted from PBMCs, obtained roughly 5 days after vaccination. The receptors stem from a man aged 45 to 65 who received an inactivated influenza vaccine.

This clonotype was detected only a few times. This rearrangement joins TRBV11-2 to TRBJ2-1, with D possibly matching TRBD2 (6 bases). There are 15 residues in the CDR3. V was trimmed by 1 base and J by 7 bases, leaving 14 bases between them. Germline-derived CDR1 and CDR2 are SGHAT and FQNNGV. The CDR3 sequence is CASSLVFAGPNEQFF. DNA of the CDR3: TGTGCCAGCAGCTTAGTGTTTGCGGGGCCTAATGAGCAGTTCTTC. Combining the CDR3 with reference TRBV11-2 and TRBJ2-1 gives the whole variable domain EAGVAQSPRYKIIEKRQSVAFWCNPISGHATLYWYQQILGQGPKLLIQFQNNGVVDDSQLPKDRFSAERLKGVDSTLKIQPAKLEDSAVYLCASSLVFAGPNEQFFGPGTRLTVL.

The table lists this clonotype with a few counts. The V call is TRBV11-1, the J call TRBJ2-3, with 8 bases lining up with TRBD2. The V segment lost 5 bases and the J segment 4 bases; nucleotides outside the gene matches: 20. Germline V gives CDR1 SGHAT, CDR2 FQDESV (reference sequence). The CDR3 has 19 residues. The CDR3 loop reads CASSATSGPYGDTSDTQYF. Written as DNA, the CDR3 is TGTGCCAGCAGCGCAACTAGCGGCCCCTACGGTGACACATCAGATACGCAGTATTTT.

The table lists this clonotype with a few counts. The chain uses TRBV27 and TRBJ2-7, with 8 bases matching TRBD1. Trimming took 2 bases from V and 6 from J; bases not matched to a gene: 6. This CDR3 spans 14 amino acids. CDR1 is MNHEY, CDR2 SMNVEV, per germline (reference sequence). DNA of the CDR3: TGTGCCAGCAGTTTACCTAAGACAGGGGCCGAGCAGTACTTC. Its protein is CASSLPKTGAEQYF.

This chain joins TRBV20-1 and TRBJ1-5; the D gene is possibly TRBD1 (5 bases). The V gene lost 0 bases and the J gene lost 6 bases, with 15 bases spanning the gap. CDR3 size: 15 residues. Per the germline V gene, CDR1 is DFQATT and CDR2 is SNEGSKA (reference sequence). The CDR3 DNA reads TGCAGTGCTAGAGATGTTAGAAAGCAGGGTCAGCCCCAGCATTTT. Protein sequence: CSARDVRKQGQPQHF.

V is TRBV7-9 and J is TRBJ2-1; D remains ambiguous. CDR1 is SEHNR and CDR2 is FQNEAQ in the germline V gene (reference sequence). The CDR3 loop spans 12 amino acids. V shed 5 bases and J shed 10 bases, with 12 bases lying between them. The CDR3 here is CASSPVLYEQFF. The CDR3 DNA sequence: TGTGCCAGCAGCCCTGTGTTGTACGAGCAGTTCTTC.

This clonotype was counted only a few times. The chain links TRBV20-1 to TRBJ2-1; 9 bases are shared with TRBD2. There are 15 residues in the CDR3. From germline, CDR1 is DFQATT and CDR2 SNEGSKA (reference sequence). V lost 4 bases, J lost 7 bases, and 11 bases stayed unmatched. The CDR3 DNA reads TGCAGTGCTATGGAGGCGGGGGGGGGAAGGAATGAGCAGTTCTTC. Translating it yields CSAMEAGGGRNEQFF.

The CDR3: CASSWTATLAYEQYF. CDR3 bases: TGTGCCAGCAGCTGGACGGCGACTCTCGCCTACGAGCAGTACTTC. The chain has TRBV7-2 and TRBJ2-7; D remains unclear. The CDR3 totals 15 residues. Germline V lookup: CDR1 SGHTA, CDR2 FQGNSA. Between the trimmed V and J ends, which lost 4 bases and 2 bases, there was a span of 15 bases.

The rearrangement uses TRBV20-1 and TRBJ2-7; TRBD1 matches 7 bases. Per germline, CDR1 DFQATT and CDR2 SNEGSKA (reference sequence). The CDR3 has 13 residues. Losses at the gene ends were 7 bases for V and 3 bases for J; bases not matched to a gene: 9. CDR3 amino acids: CSVPGQFLYEQYF. For the CDR3, the DNA is TGCAGTGTCCCGGGACAGTTCCTCTACGAGCAGTACTTC.

The V call is TRBV30, the J call TRBJ2-2; D gene uncertain. Per the germline V gene, CDR1 is GTSNPN and CDR2 is SVGIG (reference sequence). Deletions cut 1 base from V and 7 bases from J, with 4 bases between. This CDR3 spans 11 amino acids. The CDR3 DNA sequence: TGTGCCTGGAGTGCGGTCGGGGAGCTGTTTTTT. Translated: CAWSAVGELFF.

The table lists this clonotype with a few counts. The chain is built from TRBV7-8 and TRBJ2-5; D not certain. CDR3 length: 12 amino acids. V was cut by 2 bases and J by 5 bases, with 6 bases left in between. Germline CDR1 SGHVS, CDR2 FQNEAQ. Here the CDR3 reads CASSLNLETQYF. The CDR3 nucleotides read TGTGCCAGCAGCTTAAATCTCGAGACCCAGTACTTC.

A few counts support this clonotype. The V gene is TRBV20-1, the J gene TRBJ2-2; no clear D gene. The CDR3 contains 13 residues. Deletions cut 0 bases from V and 6 bases from J, with 8 bases between. CDR1 and CDR2 (germline): DFQATT, SNEGSKA (reference sequence). The CDR3 is CSARDLGSGELFF. In DNA form, the CDR3 reads TGCAGTGCTAGAGACCTGGGGTCCGGGGAGCTGTTTTTT.

The V gene is TRBV6-5, the J gene TRBJ1-1, with D perhaps TRBD1 (5 bases). The V and J ends lost 4 bases and 1 base respectively, with 10 bases between them. The CDR3 length is 14 residues. Germline lookup yields CDR1 MNHEY and CDR2 SVGAGI. This chain's CDR3 is CASSSGRANTEAFF. CDR3 DNA: TGTGCCAGCAGTTCAGGGAGAGCGAACACTGAAGCTTTCTTT.

The chain is built from TRBV7-9 and TRBJ2-1; possibly TRBD1 for D (7 bases). The germline V gene has CDR1 SEHNR and CDR2 FQNEAQ (reference sequence). This CDR3 is built from 13 residues. V was pared by 8 bases and J by 7 bases, with 15 bases between. The CDR3: CASSQTGRNEQFF. The CDR3 DNA is TGTGCCAGCTCCCAGACAGGGAGGAATGAGCAGTTCTTC.

The CDR3 DNA reads TGCGCCAGCAGCCAAGATGTGACAGACACAGATACGCAGTATTTT. Its protein product is CASSQDVTDTDTQYF. The chain recombines TRBV4-3 with TRBJ2-3, with a tentative D call TRBD1 (5 bases). This CDR3 comprises 15 residues. The germline V and J ends were trimmed by 0 bases and 2 bases, with 9 bases remaining between them. Germline V gene data show CDR1 as LGHNA and CDR2 as YSLEER.

There are a few counts of this clonotype. This chain connects TRBV2 to TRBJ2-1; D possibly corresponds to TRBD2 (7 bases). This CDR3 has 16 residues. Germline CDR1 SNHLY, CDR2 FYNNEI. V was clipped by 2 bases and J by 0 bases, with 11 bases between them. The CDR3 DNA reads as TGTGCCAGCAGTGAATGGCGGGGGCCCTCCTACAATGAGCAGTTCTTC. It specifies CASSEWRGPSYNEQFF.

The chain recombines TRBV5-6 with TRBJ2-2; 9 nucleotides align to TRBD1. V lost 3 bases and J lost 4; bases outside the gene matches: 16. Germline V gives CDR1 SGHDT, CDR2 YYEEEE. The CDR3 is 19 amino acids. The CDR3 protein is CASSSPGQGYEGVTGELFF. The CDR3, as DNA: TGTGCCAGCAGCTCCCCGGGACAGGGCTACGAGGGGGTCACCGGGGAGCTGTTTTTT.

In nucleotides, the CDR3 is TGTGCCAGCAGCTTAGTGTCGTCGACGTCACCCCTCCACTTT. As protein: CASSLVSSTSPLHF. The gene calls are TRBV7-9 and TRBJ1-6; D gene ambiguous. The germline V gene has CDR1 SEHNR and CDR2 FQNEAQ (reference sequence). The CDR3 is 14 residues long. V lost 1 base to trimming and J lost 10 bases, with 11 bases between them.

There are a few counts of this clonotype. The chain links TRBV2 to TRBJ2-3; D is uncertain. The V end was cut by 4 bases, the J end by 6 bases, with 8 bases between. Germline loops: CDR1 SNHLY, CDR2 FYNNEI. This CDR3 has 12 amino acids. CDR3 nucleotides: TGTGCCAGCAGTGGGGGTCAGGATACGCAGTATTTT. The encoded protein is CASSGGQDTQYF.

This clonotype was recorded a few times. The chain links TRBV7-9 to TRBJ2-2, with 8 bases lining up with TRBD1. This CDR3 comprises 16 residues. The germline V gene encodes CDR1 SEHNR and CDR2 FQNEAQ (reference sequence). V dropped 6 bases and J dropped 1; count of bases not matched to a gene: 7. This chain's CDR3 is CASSRPGQENTGELFF. For the CDR3, the DNA is TGTGCCAGCAGTCGTCCGGGACAGGAGAACACCGGGGAGCTGTTTTTT.

This chain joins TRBV3-1 and TRBJ2-2, with 14 bases identical to TRBD2. The CDR3 consists of 18 residues. From germline, CDR1 is LGHDT and CDR2 YNNKEL (reference sequence). The ends lost 4 bases at V and 4 bases at J; junction bases unmatched: 8. This CDR3 reads CASSPGTSGGRGTGELFF. Here the CDR3 DNA reads TGTGCCAGCAGCCCCGGGACTAGCGGGGGCCGAGGCACCGGGGAGCTGTTTTTT.

This clonotype was observed a handful of times. This chain uses TRBV12-3 or TRBV12-4 with TRBJ1-1, with D perhaps TRBD1 (6 bases). V was clipped by 3 bases and J by 2 bases, with 31 bases between them. The CDR3 has 21 amino acids. CDR3 in amino acids: CASSFMVPGVPKNRLNTEAFF. CDR3 nucleotide sequence: TGTGCCAGCAGTTTTATGGTGCCAGGGGTCCCGAAAAACCGCCTAAACACTGAAGCTTTCTTT.

The CDR3 sequence is CASSVADGRVYEQYF. Written as DNA, the CDR3 is TGTGCCAGCAGCGTAGCCGACGGGAGGGTCTACGAGCAGTACTTC. The chain uses TRBV9 and TRBJ2-7; 8 bases align to TRBD2. The CDR3 spans 15 residues. Per the germline V gene, CDR1 is SGDLS and CDR2 is YYNGEE. The V gene end was trimmed by 0 bases and the J gene end by 3 bases; junction bases not matched to a gene: 5.

This clonotype was detected a few times. V usage is TRBV9 and J usage is TRBJ2-7, with 12 bases identical to TRBD1. Germline trimming cut 0 bases from V and 6 bases from J; bases unmatched to any gene: 1. The V gene's germline CDR1 is SGDLS and CDR2 YYNGEE. The CDR3 consists of 14 residues. The DNA of the CDR3 is TGTGCCAGCAGCGTAGGGGACAGGGGGCGCGAGCAGTACTTC. Translating gives CASSVGDRGREQYF.

This chain links TRBV3-1 with TRBJ2-2; 7 positions match TRBD2. Germline V CDR1 and CDR2: LGHDT, YNNKEL (reference sequence). Trimming at V came to 3 bases and at J to 2 bases, leaving 15 bases not matched to a gene. The CDR3 is made up of 19 amino acids. CDR3 protein: CASSHFAGERSRNTGELFF. CDR3 bases: TGTGCCAGCAGCCATTTTGCGGGAGAGCGGAGTAGAAACACCGGGGAGCTGTTTTTT.